These T cell receptor beta chains were read from a single sample in a study of blood T cell repertoires in COVID-19. TCRdb's table, derived via immunoSEQ multiplex PCR, lists solely in-frame clones and lacks some. The data contain over 150,000 clones, roughly 89% of them singletons. The sample consisted of peripheral blood. These receptors originate from a woman aged 18 to 35 who had recovered from COVID-19. The CDR3 runs from the conserved cysteine through the conserved F or W. Fields, in order: clone size, D gene, V gene, J gene, CDR3 DNA, CDR3 protein. The D gene is left open where the match is weak. A row's size may be missing; if present it is once, few, many or a size class.

.	.	TRBV19	TRBJ2-3	TGTGCCAGTAGTTGGGGCCAAAGCACAGATACGCAGTATTTT	CASSWGQSTDTQYF
.	TRBD2	TRBV9	TRBJ2-1	TGTGCCAGCAGTGAAACTAGCGGGGGGGCCCATGAGCAGTTCTTC	CASSETSGGAHEQFF
.	TRBD2	TRBV4-2	TRBJ2-3	TGTGCCAGCAGCCAAGGGACTAGCGGGAGGGCGAGCACAGATACGCAGTATTTT	CASSQGTSGRASTDTQYF
.	TRBD1	TRBV19	TRBJ1-1	TGTGCCAGTAGGGAACAGGGGCGGGACACTGAAGCTTTCTTT	CASREQGRDTEAFF
few	.	TRBV6-4	TRBJ2-5	TGTGCCAGCACTTCCCAGTACTTC	CASTSQYF
.	.	TRBV6-8	TRBJ1-1	TGTGCCAGCAGTTCCATTTGGACAGTGAACACTGAAGCTTTCTTT	CASSSIWTVNTEAFF
.	.	TRBV12-3/TRBV12-4	TRBJ2-3	TGTGCCAGCAGTTTAGAACAGGGAGATACGCAGTATTTT	CASSLEQGDTQYF
.	.	TRBV5-4	TRBJ2-1	TGTGCCAGCAGCTTGGCACTAGCCTACAATGAGCAGTTCTTC	CASSLALAYNEQFF
.	.	TRBV3-1/TRBV3-2	TRBJ2-2	TGTGCCAGCAGCCAAGGGAGGGTTCGGGTCGGGGAGCTGTTTTTT	CASSQGRVRVGELFF
.	.	TRBV19	TRBJ1-2	TGTGCCAGTAGGGACACCACTAACTATGGCTACACCTTC	CASRDTTNYGYTF
.	.	TRBV6-2/TRBV6-3	TRBJ2-5	TGTGCCAGCAGTTACTTCGAGAGTTCGGCTAGCTATATCCAAGAGACCCAGTACTTC	CASSYFESSASYIQETQYF
.	TRBD1	TRBV19	TRBJ2-1	TGTGCCAGTAGTATTAGTCATCAGGGACAGTGGGAATACAATGAGCAGTTCTTC	CASSISHQGQWEYNEQFF
.	TRBD1	TRBV5-4	TRBJ2-3	TGTGCCAGCAGCGAGGAGGACAGGGCGGGCACAGATACGCAGTATTTT	CASSEEDRAGTDTQYF
.	.	TRBV19	TRBJ2-1	TGTGCCAGTAGACTTATAGTCGGGGGGCTCGGCAATGAGCAGTTCTTC	CASRLIVGGLGNEQFF
.	.	TRBV6-5	TRBJ2-3	TGTGCCAGCAGTTACGGGCCCGGACCCCAGGGAGATACGCAGTATTTT	CASSYGPGPQGDTQYF
.	TRBD2	TRBV19	TRBJ2-1	TGTGCCAGTGAAAGTAGCGGGGGTGGAGCGTACAATGAGCAGTTCTTC	CASESSGGGAYNEQFF
.	TRBD2	TRBV5-4	TRBJ2-1	TGTGCCAGCAGCTTGACTAGCGGGATGGATGAGCAGTTCTTC	CASSLTSGMDEQFF
few	.	TRBV3-1/TRBV3-2	TRBJ2-7	TGTGCCAGCAGCCAACGCCGGGGAGTAGGGAACGAGCAGTACTTC	CASSQRRGVGNEQYF
.	TRBD2	TRBV3-1/TRBV3-2	TRBJ2-1	TGTGCCAGCAGCAAACTAGCGGGGCTAAACAATGAGCAGTTCTTC	CASSKLAGLNNEQFF
.	.	TRBV6-4	TRBJ2-3	TGTGCCAGCAGTGACTCGACGGGAGCGGCAGATACGCAGTATTTT	CASSDSTGAADTQYF
.	.	TRBV19	TRBJ2-1	TGTGCCAGTGGAGTCGGCGGGTGGAATGAGCAGTTCTTC	CASGVGGWNEQFF
once	TRBD2	TRBV7-2	TRBJ2-1	TGTGCCAGCAGCTATCTAGCGGGGGCCAACAGAAAGTACAATGAGCAGTTCTTC	CASSYLAGANRKYNEQFF
.	.	TRBV19	TRBJ2-4	TGTGCCAGTAGTATAGTGTCCCATGTAGCCAAAAACATTCAGTACTTC	CASSIVSHVAKNIQYF
few	.	TRBV11-2	TRBJ1-1	TGTGCCAGCAGCCCCGGGAGTATGAACACTGAAGCTTTCTTT	CASSPGSMNTEAFF
.	.	TRBV27	TRBJ2-3	TGTGCCAGCAGTTCCGACCCACAGGGAAGGGGGCAGTATTTT	CASSSDPQGRGQYF
.	TRBD2	TRBV5-1	TRBJ2-1	TGCGCCAGCAGCTTGTCCGGGGGGGCCTACAATGAGCAGTTCTTC	CASSLSGGAYNEQFF
.	TRBD2	TRBV20-1	TRBJ2-5	TGCAGTGCTAGTAAGCGGGGGGGCTTGGAGACCCAGTACTTC	CSASKRGGLETQYF
.	TRBD1	TRBV11-2	TRBJ1-5	TGTGCCAGCAGCGGCGGGACAGTCAATCAGCCCCAGCATTTT	CASSGGTVNQPQHF
once	.	TRBV6-5	TRBJ1-4	TGTGCCAGCAGTTACGGAGGGCTTAATGAAAAACTGTTTTTT	CASSYGGLNEKLFF
few	TRBD1	TRBV5-5	TRBJ2-7	TGTGCCAGCAGCCGGACAGGGGGCAGCTACGAGCAGTACTTC	CASSRTGGSYEQYF
.	.	TRBV25-1	TRBJ2-2	TGTGCCAGCAGTGAATACTACACCGGGGAGCTGTTTTTT	CASSEYYTGELFF
.	.	TRBV6-2/TRBV6-3	TRBJ1-2	TGTGCCAGCAGTTACCACTTCTTTGAACCGGGACACCGTGGCTACACCTTC	CASSYHFFEPGHRGYTF
.	TRBD1	TRBV6-5	TRBJ1-6	TGTGCCAGCAGTTCCTGGGACAGAGGGTCACCCCTCCACTTT	CASSSWDRGSPLHF
.	TRBD2	TRBV6-2/TRBV6-3	TRBJ2-3	TGTGCCAGCAGCCACGGACTAGCAAATTTAGATACGCAGTATTTT	CASSHGLANLDTQYF
.	.	TRBV12-3/TRBV12-4	TRBJ1-3	TGTGCCAGCAGTCCCCTCCCTGGAAACACCATATATTTT	CASSPLPGNTIYF
.	.	TRBV10-1	TRBJ1-6	TGCGCCAGCAGTCCGTATCCGTTCTATAATTCACCCCTCCACTTT	CASSPYPFYNSPLHF
.	.	TRBV3-1/TRBV3-2	TRBJ1-5	TGTGCCAGCAGCCTCCGGGGACGGGGGTATCAGCCCCAGCATTTT	CASSLRGRGYQPQHF